This T cell receptor (beta chain) stems from a study of T cell clonality in common variable immunodeficiency. This clone was seen ten or more times. Its antigen is unidentified. The missing CDR3 end, 3 residues past where the read stops, is filled in from the germline J gene. Looked up from germline, CDR1 is SQVTM and CDR2 is ANQGSEA. This CDR3 spans 13 amino acids. Study-level points and caveats: Shared TCRbeta clones were fewer between CVID subjects than controls. Authors noted CVID clonality's cause needs subpopulation repertoire sequencing. Common variable immunodeficiency TCR beta sequences reportedly had fewer deletions and N-nucleotide insertions.

Repertoires were generated with immunoSEQ multiplex PCR, while TCRdb's copy carries only in-frame clones and drops some. The sample yields roughly 70,000 clones, without any singletons. This sequence originates from a person aged 18 to 75 in good health. V gene TRBV29-1 combines with J gene TRBJ1-2, with D possibly TRBD1 on 6 matching bases. Input material: peripheral blood mononuclear cells. The CDR3 bases that were read are TGCAGCGTTGAAGACAGGGGTACGTCCCGC. This encodes CSVEDRGTSR. The full CDR3 sequence reads CSVEDRGTSRYTF.